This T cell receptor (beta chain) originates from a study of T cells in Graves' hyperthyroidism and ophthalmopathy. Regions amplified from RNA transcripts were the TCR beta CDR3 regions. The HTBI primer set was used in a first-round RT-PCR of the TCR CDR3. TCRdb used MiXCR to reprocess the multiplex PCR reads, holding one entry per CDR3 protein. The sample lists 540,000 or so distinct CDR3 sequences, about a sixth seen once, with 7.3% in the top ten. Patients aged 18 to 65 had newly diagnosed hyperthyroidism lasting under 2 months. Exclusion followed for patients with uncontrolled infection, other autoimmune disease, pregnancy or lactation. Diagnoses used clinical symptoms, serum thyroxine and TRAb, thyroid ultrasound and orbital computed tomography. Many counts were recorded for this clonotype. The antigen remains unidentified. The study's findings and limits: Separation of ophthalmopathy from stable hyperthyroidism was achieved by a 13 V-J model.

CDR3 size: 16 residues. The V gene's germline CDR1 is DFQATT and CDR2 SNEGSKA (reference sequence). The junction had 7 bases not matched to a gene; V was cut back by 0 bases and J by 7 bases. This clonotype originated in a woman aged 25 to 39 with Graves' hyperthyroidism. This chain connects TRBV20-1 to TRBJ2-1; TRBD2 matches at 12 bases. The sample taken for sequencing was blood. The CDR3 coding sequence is TGCAGTGCTAGAGATCCGGCTAGCGGGAGGGAAAATGAGCAGTTCTTC. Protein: CSARDPASGRENEQFF.